Listed here are 7 T cell receptor beta chains from one sample, sequenced in a study of PD-1 blockade in mismatch repair-deficient tumors. Method: immunoSEQ multiplex PCR; TCRdb's copy keeps in-frame clones and lacks some. The sample lists around 50,000 clones, around 82% occurring once. The specimen comprised peripheral blood, sampled 4 weeks after starting pembrolizumab. Receptors originate from an adult with mismatch repair-deficient cancer.

This clone was seen just once. This chain uses TRBV7-2 with TRBJ2-1; D is undetermined. Germline V CDR1 and CDR2: SGHTA, FQGNSA. Trimming shortened V by 6 bases and J by 4 bases, and 19 bases separated the two germline ends. This CDR3 contains 16 residues. The CDR3 spells CASSIRAALGYNEQFF. CDR3 DNA sequence: TGTGCCAGCAGTATCCGGGCGGCCCTAGGATACAATGAGCAGTTCTTC.

The gene calls are TRBV5-4 and TRBJ2-1; D is tentatively TRBD1 or TRBD2 (5 bases each). CDR1 and CDR2 from the germline V gene are SGHNT and YYREEE (reference sequence). V was cut by 3 bases and J by 1 base, with 11 bases left in between. This CDR3 region has 15 residues. The CDR3 protein is CASSSGTLSYNEQFF. In DNA form, the CDR3 reads TGTGCCAGCAGCTCCGGGACCTTATCCTACAATGAGCAGTTCTTC.

This clone appeared a single time. This sequence joins TRBV5-4 and TRBJ2-3, with 8 positions matching TRBD1. In germline, CDR1 is SGHNT, CDR2 YYREEE (reference sequence). Trimming cost V 4 bases and J 2 bases; bases outside gene matches: 12. This CDR3 contains 17 residues. CDR3 sequence reads: CASSEYLTGVNTDTQYF. CDR3 in DNA: TGTGCCAGCAGCGAGTACTTGACAGGGGTTAACACAGATACGCAGTATTTT.

This clone was seen a few times. The chain employs TRBV28 and TRBJ1-2; tentative D call: TRBD1 (5 bases). The CDR3 contains 14 residues. Trimming removed 6 bases from V and 0 bases from J, with 11 bases in between. Germline V CDR1 and CDR2: MDHEN, SYDVKM. The chain's CDR3 is CASSLQGSNYGYTF. The CDR3 DNA sequence: TGTGCCAGCAGCCTGCAGGGCTCTAACTATGGCTACACCTTC.

The CDR3 here is CASSLVAGGEEQYF. As DNA, the CDR3 is TGTGCCAGCAGCTTAGTGGCAGGGGGCGAAGAGCAGTACTTC. The chain combines TRBV11-2 with TRBJ2-7; 8 nucleotides match TRBD1. The V gene end was trimmed by 1 base and the J gene end by 7 bases; junction bases not matched to a gene: 6. CDR1 is SGHAT, CDR2 FQNNGV, per germline. The CDR3 runs to 14 residues.

This clone was seen a handful of times. V gene TRBV7-8 combines with J gene TRBJ2-2; D call uncertain. CDR1 and CDR2 (germline): SGHVS, FQNEAQ. The CDR3 contains 13 residues. Trimming pared 2 bases from V and 4 bases from J, leaving 5 bases between. The CDR3 spells CASSLYSTGELFF. In nucleotides, the CDR3 is TGTGCCAGCAGCTTATATAGCACCGGGGAGCTGTTTTTT.

V and J are TRBV4-2 and TRBJ2-2; 7 positions match TRBD2. V gave up 0 bases and J gave up 1 base; unmatched junction bases: 5. The germline CDR1 and CDR2 sequences are LGHNA and YNFKEQ. The CDR3 totals 17 residues. CDR3 DNA sequence: TGTGCCAGCAGCCAAGATGTGGCGGGAGTGAACACCGGGGAGCTGTTTTTT. The encoded protein is CASSQDVAGVNTGELFF.